Sequencing of this T cell receptor beta chain was carried out in a study of Graves' ophthalmopathy and Graves' hyperthyroidism (dated by TCRdb to about 2018). Concerning the study at large: Peripheral blood was collected at initial diagnosis, prior to any treatment. Following sampling, methimazole starting at 30 mg daily was administered to hyperthyroidism patients, and high-dose intravenous methylprednisolone was administered to ophthalmopathy patients. T-cell repertoires of thyroid tissue and blood were compared in more than five hyperthyroidism patients. The study used signatures of the TCR beta repertoire to tell Graves' ophthalmopathy apart from Graves' hyperthyroidism and to predict which patients would progress to ophthalmopathy. For training and testing, the 80 to 100 patients in the discovery cohort were randomly divided in a 7:3 ratio. In total, 135 blood samples were TCR-sequenced: approximately 40 ophthalmopathy, roughly 77 hyperthyroidism and about 17 hyperthyroidism-to-ophthalmopathy patients. An independent validation cohort was composed of around 19 hyperthyroidism patients and around 15 patients who later progressed from hyperthyroidism to ophthalmopathy. To explore V-J signatures that separate ophthalmopathy from hyperthyroidism, a discovery set of around 97 patients was enrolled, consisting of about 45 with ophthalmopathy and some 56 with stable hyperthyroidism.

The ophthalmopathy patients had moderately to severely active disease, with a Clinical Activity Score of 3 or higher, a NOSPECS grade of 4 or higher, and a disease duration of less than 3 months. Patients were excluded if they had other autoimmune diseases, uncontrolled infections, pregnancy or lactation. Clinical symptoms, serum thyroxine, TRAb, thyroid ultrasound and orbital computed tomography were used for diagnosis. Using Ficoll-Paque density gradient centrifugation, PBMCs were isolated from 10 ml of fresh peripheral blood. Trizol reagent was used to extract the total RNA, and its quality was then checked on an Agilent 2100 Bioanalyzer. Deletion took 6 bases off V and 1 base off J, with a span of 15 bases between the germline ends. Per the germline V gene, MDHEN is the CDR1 and SYDVKM is the CDR2. Including cysteine and phenylalanine, the CDR3 has 15 amino acids. The sequence is cut down to CDR3 DNA, 45 bases in frame from base 1.

At least ten counts were recorded for this clonotype. It has no known antigen specificity. Per-base quality was not reported, and no clone a single base away is much larger than it. What the research found in general, with its limitations: In validation, the model predicted ophthalmopathy progression with 55% to 71% sensitivity and roughly 72% specificity; fewer than 15 predicted patients were CT-confirmed with GO in a median of around 6.5 months. The 13-signature model separated ophthalmopathy from stable hyperthyroidism with 87.88% sensitivity and 81.08% specificity in cross-validation, and 80%/75% in the test set. No statistical method was used to set the sample size in advance, and the investigators knew which group each participant was assigned to. Most expanded thyroid clonotypes with a frequency above 0.001 also appeared in blood, which suggests that blood repertoires may reflect the immune response in the thyroid.

For repertoire sequencing, TCR beta CDR3 regions were amplified from RNA transcripts. The first round of RT-PCR was done with HTBI primers and the Qiagen OneStep RT-PCR kit, and was followed by a second round of multiplex PCR, then size selection and purification. Sequencing of the libraries was carried out on an Illumina HiSeq2000 in paired-end mode with 100 bp reads. On the study's bioinformatics: Reads were processed with SOAPnuke, discarding reads with adapters, uncalled bases, mean Phred below 15, or no exact constant-primer or identifier match. COPE v1.2.5 was used to merge high-quality paired reads. Unique nucleotide sequences were defined as clonotypes and aligned to IMGT TRB V, D and J references using MiTCR v1.1. Only V-J combinations with frequency above 0.0001 were analysed, covering more than 99% of repertoires. For each V-J combination, a TCR clonal expansion and chaos score was defined as the ratio of F50 clonal expansion to chaos observed in the TCRdist matrix. Welch's t-statistics and random forest were used to reduce features to over ten V-J combinations, which were fed into a naive Bayes classifier. The Morisita-Horn index was used to measure how similar the thyroid and blood repertoires were. Starting from the raw public reads, TCRdb applied fastp trimming at Q25, assembled clones with MiXCR and retained in-frame beta chains. Merged by CDR3 protein, the rows form single entries marked with the most common genes and DNA. The V and J calls shown here were made by TCRdb, not taken from the authors' results. The sample contains hundreds of thousands of distinct CDR3 sequences, around 15% of them found a single time. The ten largest clones take up roughly 9.8% of the sample.

The rearranged segments are TRBV28 and TRBJ1-2, with no confidently assigned D gene. Sequenced sample: blood. The clonotype originates from a woman in her 30s with Graves' ophthalmopathy. Donor details come from another sample of the same person, matched by shared clones. The CDR3 reads as follows: CASRPHGQVNYGYTF. The nucleotide sequence is TGTGCCAGCAGGCCCCACGGGCAGGTTAACTATGGCTACACCTTC.